This T cell receptor (beta chain) was retrieved from a study of OX40 agonist ivuxolimab in advanced cancers. Per germline, CDR1 SEHNR and CDR2 FQNEAQ (reference sequence). With 3 bases removed from V and 0 bases from J, the gap between germline ends came to 9 bases. The CDR3 has 14 residues. Using immunoSEQ multiplex PCR, the repertoire was profiled, and TCRdb retains in-frame clones only, with some absent. The profile shows about 61,000 clones, approximately 90% of them singletons. Material: CD4+ or CD8+ T cells sorted from blood, obtained in a trial of the OX40 agonist ivuxolimab. The TCR originated in an adult with an advanced solid tumor such as melanoma, head and neck, liver or kidney cancer. The genes are TRBV7-9 and TRBJ2-7, with D possibly matching TRBD1 (6 bases). CDR3 amino acids: CASSFTGISYEQYF. The CDR3 DNA reads TGTGCCAGCAGCTTCACAGGGATCTCCTACGAGCAGTACTTC. Full variable domain (rest looked up from reference TRBV7-9 and TRBJ2-7): DTGVSQNPRHKITKRGQNVTFRCDPISEHNRLYWYRQTLGQGPEFLTYFQNEAQLEKSRLLSDRFSAERPKGSFSTLEIQRTEQGDSAMYLCASSFTGISYEQYFGPGTRLTVT.